The 23 T cell receptor beta chains reported below all come from one sample, sequenced in a study of blood T cell repertoires in COVID-19. Only in-frame clones appear in the TCRdb table, and some are missing; sequencing was by immunoSEQ multiplex PCR. The data contain some 200,000 clones, 80% to 90% of them singletons. The specimen sequenced was peripheral blood. The receptors shown here come from a woman at least 80 years old with acute or convalescent COVID-19.

The chain uses TRBV3-1 (or the pseudogene TRBV3-2) and TRBJ1-1, with TRBD1 matching over 11 bases. The CDR3 contains 17 residues. The trim removed 3 bases at V and 1 base at J, leaving 7 bases unmatched. CDR1 LGHDT and CDR2 YNNKEL come from the germline V gene (reference sequence). This chain's CDR3 is CASSHAGQGAWNTEAFF. The CDR3 bases are TGTGCCAGCAGCCATGCCGGACAGGGGGCGTGGAACACTGAAGCTTTCTTT.

The V and J genes are TRBV29-1 and TRBJ1-2; D is unclear. CDR3 length: 14 amino acids. V was trimmed by 2 bases and J by 5 bases, leaving 15 bases between them. Germline CDR1 SQVTM, CDR2 ANQGSEA. The CDR3 spells CSVETWEGSYGYTF. The DNA of the CDR3 is TGCAGCGTTGAAACTTGGGAGGGATCGTATGGCTACACCTTC.

The rearrangement joins TRBV19 to TRBJ2-7, with 7 bases matching TRBD1. From germline, CDR1 is LNHDA and CDR2 SQIVND (reference sequence). V lost 4 bases to trimming and J lost 0 bases; unmatched junction nucleotides: 6. The CDR3 totals 15 residues. CDR3 region: CASSNQGVNSYEQYF. CDR3 bases: TGTGCCAGTAGTAATCAGGGGGTGAACTCCTACGAGCAGTACTTC.

This clone was observed a few times. This chain links TRBV7-8 with TRBJ2-7; TRBD2 is a possible D gene (5 bases). The CDR3 contains 11 residues. Germline assignment: CDR1 SGHVS and CDR2 FQNEAQ. V lost 5 bases and J lost 6, with 8 bases in between. CDR3 nucleotides: TGTGCCAGCAGCCCCGCGGGCGAGCAGTACTTC. This encodes CASSPAGEQYF. Full variable domain (outside the CDR3, taken from reference TRBV7-8 and TRBJ2-7): GAGVSQSPRYKVAKRGQDVALRCDPISGHVSLFWYQQALGQGPEFLTYFQNEAQLDKSGLPSDRFFAERPEGSVSTLKIQRTQQEDSAVYLCASSPAGEQYFGPGTRLTVT.

V gene TRBV11-2 combines with J gene TRBJ1-3, with D possibly being TRBD1 (5 bases). CDR1 and CDR2 from the germline V gene are SGHAT and FQNNGV. Trimming took 4 bases from V and 4 from J, leaving 14 bases between them. CDR3 length: 15 residues. The CDR3: CASSWRGAGGNTIYF. DNA for the CDR3: TGTGCCAGCAGCTGGAGGGGTGCGGGAGGAAACACCATATATTTT.

This chain links TRBV27 with TRBJ1-2; D remains unclear. Trimming removed 7 bases at V and 8 bases at J, with 14 bases between. The CDR3 length is 12 residues. Germline loops: CDR1 MNHEY, CDR2 SMNVEV (reference sequence). The CDR3 sequence: CASTQTRRGYTF. The CDR3 DNA reads TGTGCCAGCACCCAGACGCGGAGGGGCTACACCTTC.

V is TRBV29-1 and J is TRBJ2-7; D may be TRBD1 (5 bases). Deletions cut 3 bases from V and 1 base from J, with 7 bases between. This CDR3 contains 12 residues. CDR1 and CDR2 from the germline V gene are SQVTM and ANQGSEA. Here the CDR3 reads CSVEGQSYEQYF. The CDR3 DNA reads as TGCAGCGTTGAGGGGCAGTCCTACGAGCAGTACTTC.

The V and J genes are TRBV9 and TRBJ2-5; maybe TRBD1 (5 bases). The germline V gene encodes CDR1 SGDLS and CDR2 YYNGEE. This CDR3 contains 17 residues. Trimming pared 2 bases from V and 4 bases from J, leaving 21 bases between. As DNA, the CDR3 is TGTGCCAGCAGCGTGACTCCGGGCCCAGGGCAGTCAGAGACCCAGTACTTC. Translated: CASSVTPGPGQSETQYF.

This sequence joins TRBV7-2 and TRBJ1-3; the match to TRBD1 covers 9 bases. This CDR3 region has 14 residues. The germline V gene encodes CDR1 SGHTA and CDR2 FQGNSA. V was clipped by 6 bases and J by 2 bases; unmatched bases: 2. This CDR3 is CASRGQGTGNTIYF. CDR3 coding DNA: TGTGCCAGCAGAGGACAGGGGACTGGAAACACCATATATTTT.

The chain is built from TRBV20-1 and TRBJ2-7, with a possible D match to TRBD1 (5 bases). In germline, CDR1 is DFQATT, CDR2 SNEGSKA (reference sequence). The CDR3 is 16 amino acids. Trimming removed 3 bases at V and 1 base at J, with 19 bases between. CDR3 residues: CSASPLTGYDSYEQYF. In nucleotides, the CDR3 is TGCAGTGCTAGTCCCCTTACAGGTTACGATTCCTACGAGCAGTACTTC.

The rearrangement uses TRBV30 and TRBJ2-7; 9 positions agree with TRBD2. The CDR3 extends over 15 amino acids. Losses at the gene ends were 2 bases for V and 4 bases for J; bases not matched to a gene: 9. Germline values: CDR1 GTSNPN, CDR2 SVGIG (reference sequence). The CDR3 region has the DNA TGTGCCTGGAGTCCAAGCGGGAGGTGGGGATACGAGCAGTACTTC. Amino acids: CAWSPSGRWGYEQYF.

This rearrangement joins TRBV24-1 to TRBJ2-3; D remains unclear. Trimming removed 6 bases at V and 1 base at J, with 4 bases between. Germline V gene data show CDR1 as KGHDR and CDR2 as SFDVKD. This CDR3 has 12 amino acids. The CDR3 bases are TGTGCCACCAGTCCGGGCACAGATACGCAGTATTTT. Protein sequence: CATSPGTDTQYF.

The V gene is TRBV11-2, the J gene TRBJ1-2; the D gene is possibly TRBD1 (5 bases). The germline gives CDR1 SGHAT, CDR2 FQNNGV. Trimming took off 1 base at V and 3 bases at J, with 12 bases between the two ends. The CDR3 totals 15 residues. CDR3 residues: CASSLVGGGDYGYTF. CDR3 nucleotide sequence: TGTGCCAGCAGCTTAGTTGGCGGGGGGGACTATGGCTACACCTTC.

The gene calls are TRBV7-2 and TRBJ2-3; possibly TRBD1 for D (6 bases). The CDR3 runs 17 residues. The V gene lost 1 base and the J gene lost 4 bases, with 18 bases spanning the gap. CDR1 and CDR2 from the germline V gene are SGHTA and FQGNSA. This CDR3 reads CASSLVPARGIADTQYF. The CDR3 nucleotides read TGTGCCAGCAGCTTAGTACCCGCCAGGGGTATAGCAGATACGCAGTATTTT. Complete variable domain (other parts from reference TRBV7-2 and TRBJ2-3): GAGVSQSPSNKVTEKGKDVELRCDPISGHTALYWYRQSLGQGLEFLIYFQGNSAPDKSGLPSDRFSAERTGGSVSTLTIQRTQQEDSAVYLCASSLVPARGIADTQYFGPGTRLTVL.

The V gene is TRBV9, the J gene TRBJ2-7, with 14 bases that match TRBD2. Germline values: CDR1 SGDLS, CDR2 YYNGEE. The CDR3 is 17 amino acids. V lost 0 bases and J lost 5; bases outside the gene matches: 7. In DNA, the CDR3 is TGTGCCAGCAGCGTAGCCGGGACTAGCGGGAGAGGCAACGAGCAGTACTTC. The encoded protein is CASSVAGTSGRGNEQYF.

This clone was observed a handful of times. The chain couples TRBV30 to TRBJ2-2; no firm D call. V was clipped by 4 bases and J by 5 bases, with 8 bases between them. There are 12 residues in the CDR3. CDR1 is GTSNPN, CDR2 SVGIG, per germline (reference sequence). For the CDR3, the DNA is TGTGCCTGGAAAACGGGTACCGGGGAGCTGTTTTTT. Its protein product is CAWKTGTGELFF.

The chain links TRBV19 to TRBJ2-1; D remains ambiguous. The germline V gene has CDR1 LNHDA and CDR2 SQIVND (reference sequence). Trimming stripped 2 bases from V and 0 bases from J, with 14 bases between. The CDR3 extends over 17 amino acids. CDR3 nucleotides: TGTGCCAGTAGTATATTCGAGGCGCAGAGCTCCTACAATGAGCAGTTCTTC. This codes for CASSIFEAQSSYNEQFF.

This clone was recorded once. This chain uses TRBV6-1 with TRBJ2-1; 10 bases fit TRBD2. This CDR3 has 15 residues. Trimming took 3 bases from V and 6 from J; bases not matched to a gene: 5. Germline assignment: CDR1 MNHNS and CDR2 SASEGT. CDR3 in amino acids: CASSETSGLGNEQFF. CDR3 in DNA: TGTGCCAGCAGTGAGACTAGCGGGCTAGGCAATGAGCAGTTCTTC.

This clone was picked up one time. The chain couples TRBV19 to TRBJ1-4, with a tentative D call TRBD1 (6 bases). The V and J ends lost 5 bases and 5 bases respectively, with 24 bases between them. Germline lookup yields CDR1 LNHDA and CDR2 SQIVND (reference sequence). The CDR3 consists of 18 residues. As DNA, the CDR3 is TGTGCCAGTAGTCGGCGCAGGGGAGATTGGTTTAGCAATGAAAAACTGTTTTTT. Encoded protein: CASSRRRGDWFSNEKLFF.

The rearrangement joins TRBV7-3 to TRBJ1-1; TRBD1 might be the D (6 bases). The germline V and J ends were trimmed by 1 base and 5 bases, with 17 bases remaining between them. The CDR3 runs to 16 residues. Per germline, CDR1 SGHTA and CDR2 FQGTGA. DNA of the CDR3: TGTGCCAGCAGCTTAATGGGCAGGGGTAGTGGGACTGAAGCTTTCTTT. Protein: CASSLMGRGSGTEAFF.

The rearrangement links TRBV4-2 to TRBJ2-1; 7 bases are shared with TRBD2. From germline, CDR1 is LGHNA and CDR2 YNFKEQ. This CDR3 is 16 amino acids long. V gave up 5 bases and J gave up 2 bases; unmatched junction bases: 9. This CDR3 is CASSSRASGAYNEQFF. The DNA for the CDR3 is TGTGCCAGCAGCTCGAGGGCTAGCGGTGCCTACAATGAGCAGTTCTTC.

The J gene is TRBJ2-1, the V gene TRBV10-1; D is unclear. The CDR3 consists of 12 residues. Trimming cost V 4 bases and J 7 bases, with 8 bases left between them. The germline V gene has CDR1 WNHNN and CDR2 SYGVQD (reference sequence). CDR3 DNA: TGCGCCAGCAGTGGCCAGGCTAATGAGCAGTTCTTC. Amino acids: CASSGQANEQFF.

The chain couples TRBV4-3 to TRBJ2-1; tentatively, D is TRBD2 (7 bases). Deletions cut 0 bases from V and 7 bases from J, with 13 bases between. This CDR3 spans 15 amino acids. In germline, CDR1 is LGHNA, CDR2 YSLEER. Here the CDR3 DNA reads TGCGCCAGCAGCCAAGAAGGGGGGGCGTGGAATGAGCAGTTCTTC. Protein: CASSQEGGAWNEQFF.